The 9 T cell receptor beta chains given below trace back to one sample, sequenced in a study of a mutant IDH1 vaccine in newly diagnosed glioma. Specified time point: baseline, week 1 (first vaccination visit). Indicated treatment: pre-vaccination baseline after standard-of-care therapy. Data came from immunoSEQ multiplex PCR; TCRdb stores just in-frame clones and leaves some out. The sample carries tens of thousands of clones, roughly 90% recorded once. The sequences come from PBMCs, collected from a glioma patient treated with radiotherapy, temozolomide or both. These receptor sequences come from a man aged 25 to 45 with glioma.

This clone was seen only once. V and J are TRBV4-1 and TRBJ1-4; D is unresolved. Germline V CDR1 and CDR2: MGHRA, YSYEKL. V dropped 3 bases and J dropped 6 bases, with 17 bases sitting between them. There are 16 residues in the CDR3. DNA for the CDR3: TGCGCCAGCAGCCAGGATACCGGCTCTGCGCATGAAAAACTGTTTTTT. Translation gives CASSQDTGSAHEKLFF.

The chain employs TRBV5-6 and TRBJ1-4; 9 bases map to TRBD1. Germline V gives CDR1 SGHDT, CDR2 YYEEEE. The CDR3 covers 17 residues. Trimming removed 4 bases from V and 10 bases from J; junction bases left unmatched: 17. This CDR3 is CASSVILSGTGLGKLFF. The CDR3 bases are TGTGCCAGCAGCGTTATATTATCGGGGACAGGGCTTGGAAAACTGTTTTTT.

This chain uses TRBV30 with TRBJ2-6, with D hard to call. The V gene's germline CDR1 is GTSNPN and CDR2 SVGIG (reference sequence). The CDR3 extends over 17 amino acids. V lost 3 bases and J lost 0, with 15 bases in between. The CDR3: CAWRRVGNPSGANVLTF. CDR3 DNA: TGTGCCTGGAGAAGGGTAGGGAACCCCTCTGGGGCCAACGTCCTGACTTTC.

This clone occurred a few times. V is TRBV6-1 and J is TRBJ2-1; D may correspond to TRBD1 or TRBD2 (5 bases each). Germline CDR1 reads MNHNS; CDR2 reads SASEGT. V was trimmed by 7 bases and J by 6 bases, leaving 10 bases between them. The CDR3 is 12 residues long. The CDR3 DNA is TGTGCCAGCATGGGGGTAGTCAATGAGCAGTTCTTC. Its translation is CASMGVVNEQFF.

The chain has TRBV20-1 and TRBJ2-1, with TRBD2 identical over 9 bases. The CDR3 loop spans 11 amino acids. Per the germline V gene, CDR1 is DFQATT and CDR2 is SNEGSKA (reference sequence). The CDR3 region is CVVAGANEQFF. Here the CDR3 DNA reads TGCGTGGTAGCGGGGGCCAATGAGCAGTTCTTC.

The rearrangement links TRBV27 to TRBJ2-7, with D possibly TRBD2 on 6 matching bases. Trimming cost V 4 bases and J 1 base, with 11 bases left between them. In germline, CDR1 is MNHEY, CDR2 SMNVEV (reference sequence). CDR3 size: 14 residues. This CDR3 reads CASSSSGRSYEQYF. The CDR3 region has the DNA TGTGCCAGCAGTTCGAGCGGGCGATCCTACGAGCAGTACTTC.

Only one count was recorded for this clone. The genes are TRBV5-6 and TRBJ1-1, with D perhaps TRBD1 (6 bases). The CDR3 runs 14 residues. In germline, CDR1 is SGHDT, CDR2 YYEEEE. Trimming shortened V by 4 bases and J by 1 base, and 11 bases separated the two germline ends. CDR3 sequence (DNA): TGTGCCAGCAGCCCAGGGGCCTCGAACACTGAAGCTTTCTTT. Translated: CASSPGASNTEAFF.

V gene TRBV30 combines with J gene TRBJ1-2; possible D gene TRBD1, 5 bases. Trimming shortened V by 2 bases and J by 5 bases, and 15 bases separated the two germline ends. This CDR3 is 14 amino acids long. Germline V gene data show CDR1 as GTSNPN and CDR2 as SVGIG (reference sequence). The CDR3 DNA sequence: TGTGCCTGGAGTAGTGGAGGGGCCGTTTATGGCTACACCTTC. Translation: CAWSSGGAVYGYTF.

The chain carries TRBV5-6 and TRBJ1-3; D remains ambiguous. The ends were cut back, 4 bases at V and 0 bases at J, with 14 bases in the middle. CDR1 and CDR2 (germline): SGHDT, YYEEEE. The CDR3 loop spans 16 amino acids. CDR3 DNA: TGTGCCAGCAGCCCAGTAGCCGTCAGCTCTGGAAACACCATATATTTT. Amino acids: CASSPVAVSSGNTIYF. Together with reference TRBV5-6 and TRBJ1-3, the CDR3 gives the full variable domain: DAGVTQSPTHLIKTRGQQVTLRCSPKSGHDTVSWYQQALGQGPQFIFQYYEEEERQRGNFPDRFSGHQFPNYSSELNVNALLLGDSALYLCASSPVAVSSGNTIYFGEGSWLTVV.